Presented here are 23 T cell receptor beta chains from one specimen sequenced in a study of shared clonotypes between healthy human individuals (dated by TCRdb to the early 2020s). Receptors were amplified or captured by the immunoSEQ multiplex PCR assay. Held by TCRdb, this immuneACCESS table contains in-frame sequences only and omits some clones. Under half of the omission traces to an unresolved V gene where checked; the cause of the rest is unknown. The sample data list some 470,000 clones, and 76% of these were observed just once. In total, the top ten clones hold 10% to 15% of the sample. The specimen sequenced was PBMCs. Every receptor here comes from a woman in her 40s in good health. Some clones in this sample may be carry-over from other donors' samples.

The chain uses TRBV7-2 and TRBJ1-1; tentative D call: TRBD1 (6 bases). V dropped 0 bases and J dropped 4 bases, with 12 bases sitting between them. This CDR3 contains 15 residues. Germline V lookup: CDR1 SGHTA, CDR2 FQGNSA. CDR3 bases: TGTGCCAGCAGCTTAGCTGGGGGGGCGAGCACTGAAGCTTTCTTT. Encoded protein: CASSLAGGASTEAFF.

As to this clone: With only one base between it and a far larger clone, this is likely a read error. The chain uses TRBV6-6 and TRBJ2-3, with D perhaps matching TRBD2 (6 bases). The CDR3 has 15 residues. Trimming removed 6 bases from V and 2 bases from J, with 15 bases in between. Germline V CDR1 and CDR2: MNHNY, SVGAGI (reference sequence). The CDR3 reads CASRTAGLSTDTQYF. The CDR3 region has the DNA TGTGCCAGCAGGACCGCGGGGCTATCCACAGATACGCAGTATTTT.

The V and J genes are TRBV18 and TRBJ1-2, with 8 bases that match TRBD1. Per the germline V gene, CDR1 is KGHSH and CDR2 is LQKENI. There are 14 residues in the CDR3. Trimming cost V 4 bases and J 3 bases; bases outside gene matches: 4. The CDR3 loop is CASSLTGVDYGYTF. The CDR3 DNA sequence: TGTGCCAGCTCACTGACAGGGGTCGACTATGGCTACACCTTC.

The chain uses TRBV28 and TRBJ2-1; D gene uncertain. This CDR3 has 16 amino acids. Germline lookup yields CDR1 MDHEN and CDR2 SYDVKM. Trimming removed 1 base from V and 0 bases from J, with 10 bases in between. CDR3 bases: TGTGCCAGCAGTTTATCGGCTAGATCCTCCTACAATGAGCAGTTCTTC. The encoded protein is CASSLSARSSYNEQFF.

The chain joins TRBV30 to TRBJ1-5; D uncertain. CDR3 size: 14 residues. V was pared by 2 bases and J by 7 bases, with 15 bases between. Germline CDR1 reads GTSNPN; CDR2 reads SVGIG (reference sequence). The CDR3 DNA follows: TGTGCCTGGAGTCCCATGAGCATTGGGCAGCCCCAGCATTTT. It translates to CAWSPMSIGQPQHF.

The chain links TRBV29-1 to TRBJ2-7; 10 bases are a match to TRBD2. The CDR3 length is 13 residues. Germline V gene data show CDR1 as SQVTM and CDR2 as ANQGSEA. Germline trimming cut 3 bases from V and 7 bases from J; bases unmatched to any gene: 6. CDR3 protein: CSVEPAGGREQYF. Written as DNA, the CDR3 is TGCAGCGTTGAGCCAGCGGGAGGGCGGGAGCAGTACTTC.

Regarding this clone: Since a far larger clone is one base different, this is likely a read error. At the DNA level, this CDR3 is encoded by other sequences in the same sample as well. The V gene is TRBV7-9, the J gene TRBJ1-2, with D hard to call. The CDR3 totals 13 residues. V lost 5 bases and J lost 2, with 9 bases in between. Germline CDR1 SEHNR, CDR2 FQNEAQ (reference sequence). The DNA for the CDR3 is TGTGCCAGCAGCCGAGACACCAACTATGGCTACACCTTC. It yields the protein CASSRDTNYGYTF. The whole variable domain, remainder taken from reference TRBV7-9 and TRBJ1-2, is DTGVSQNPRHKITKRGQNVTFRCDPISEHNRLYWYRQTLGQGPEFLTYFQNEAQLEKSRLLSDRFSAERPKGSFSTLEIQRTEQGDSAMYLCASSRDTNYGYTFGSGTRLTVV.

The chain uses TRBV28 and TRBJ1-2; no reliable D call. Trimming removed 3 bases from V and 4 bases from J, with 12 bases in between. The CDR3 sequence is 14 residues long. CDR1 is MDHEN, CDR2 SYDVKM, per germline. The CDR3 DNA reads TGTGCCAGCAGTTTCCTGAACGGACCCTATGGCTACACCTTC. Amino acid sequence: CASSFLNGPYGYTF.

The chain uses TRBV6-5 and TRBJ2-7; no reliable D call. There are 14 residues in the CDR3. Trimming removed 2 bases from V and 3 bases from J, with 11 bases in between. CDR1 and CDR2 (germline): MNHEY, SVGAGI. Here the CDR3 reads CASSYHGRNYEQYF. As DNA, the CDR3 is TGTGCCAGCAGTTACCACGGACGGAACTACGAGCAGTACTTC.

A few counts support this clone. CDR3 DNA sequence: TGTGCCACCAGCAGAGATGGGACGAGGGGGGATACGCAGTATTTT. It specifies CATSRDGTRGDTQYF. V is TRBV15 and J is TRBJ2-3; weak D call: TRBD1 (6 bases). Germline CDR1 is LNHNV and CDR2 is YYDKDF (reference sequence). The CDR3 is made up of 15 amino acids. Between the trimmed V and J ends, which lost 0 bases and 6 bases, there was a span of 13 bases.

With respect to this clone: This sample also contains other DNA sequences that code for the same CDR3. The V call is TRBV5-6, the J call TRBJ1-2; the D is unclear. Germline lookup yields CDR1 SGHDT and CDR2 YYEEEE. The CDR3 extends over 14 amino acids. V was pared by 1 base and J by 0 bases, with 7 bases between. The CDR3 here is CASSLPGANYGYTF. The CDR3 DNA follows: TGTGCCAGCAGCTTGCCGGGAGCTAACTATGGCTACACCTTC.

The rearrangement links TRBV9 to TRBJ2-7; 7 bases align to TRBD2. This CDR3 spans 14 amino acids. The V gene end was trimmed by 3 bases and the J gene end by 2 bases; junction bases not matched to a gene: 5. From germline, CDR1 is SGDLS and CDR2 YYNGEE. DNA for the CDR3: TGTGCCAGCAGCGACGGGACTACCACCTACGAGCAGTACTTC. Protein: CASSDGTTTYEQYF.

As concerns this clone: The same CDR3 is also encoded by other DNA sequences in this sample. The gene calls are TRBV9 and TRBJ2-5, with 10 bases fitting TRBD2. This CDR3 spans 15 amino acids. V gave up 0 bases and J gave up 4 bases; unmatched junction bases: 3. The germline V gene encodes CDR1 SGDLS and CDR2 YYNGEE. CDR3 amino acids: CASSVGTSGRETQYF. The CDR3 bases are TGTGCCAGCAGCGTAGGGACTAGCGGTAGAGAGACCCAGTACTTC. Complete variable domain (other parts from reference TRBV9 and TRBJ2-5): DSGVTQTPKHLITATGQRVTLRCSPRSGDLSVYWYQQSLDQGLQFLIQYYNGEERAKGNILERFSAQQFPDLHSELNLSSLELGDSALYFCASSVGTSGRETQYFGPGTRLLVL.

The chain combines TRBV5-1 with TRBJ2-5, with 14 bases identical to TRBD2. Germline-derived CDR1 and CDR2 are SGHRS and YFSETQ. V shed 3 bases, J shed 5 bases, and the junction held 3 bases outside the gene matches. CDR3 size: 15 residues. The CDR3 region is CASSSRTSGRETQYF. The CDR3 nucleotides read TGCGCCAGCAGCTCCCGGACTAGCGGGAGGGAGACCCAGTACTTC.

The chain carries TRBV28 and TRBJ2-7, with D tentatively TRBD1 or TRBD2 (5 bases each). The CDR3 is 14 amino acids. The germline V gene has CDR1 MDHEN and CDR2 SYDVKM. Trimming removed 6 bases at V and 8 bases at J, with 20 bases between. The DNA of the CDR3 is TGTGCCAGCAGCCTTGGGACCGATCTTTCTCAGCAGTACTTC. The encoded protein is CASSLGTDLSQQYF.

This chain uses TRBV28 with TRBJ2-7; no clear D gene. With 3 bases removed from V and 0 bases from J, the gap between germline ends came to 12 bases. The CDR3 has 15 residues. Per the germline V gene, CDR1 is MDHEN and CDR2 is SYDVKM. Written as DNA, the CDR3 is TGTGCCAGCAGTTTTTACAGACCCAGCTCCTACGAGCAGTACTTC. It translates to CASSFYRPSSYEQYF.

The genes are TRBV7-9 and TRBJ2-7; the match to TRBD1 covers 7 bases. The V segment lost 5 bases and the J segment 4 bases; nucleotides outside the gene matches: 17. Germline CDR1 SEHNR, CDR2 FQNEAQ (reference sequence). The length of the CDR3 is 17 residues. The CDR3 reads CASSTISRQGKLYEQYF. The CDR3, as DNA: TGTGCCAGCAGCACCATTTCCCGACAGGGCAAACTATACGAGCAGTACTTC.

As for this clone: A far larger clone is only one base removed, so a read error is likely. The conserved closing phenylalanine or tryptophan is absent in this CDR3, likely reflecting a read error. The gene calls are TRBV25-1 and TRBJ2-2; 11 bases line up with TRBD2. Germline lookup yields CDR1 MGHDK and CDR2 SYGVNS. V lost 4 bases and J lost 6; bases outside the gene matches: 7. The CDR3 loop spans 16 amino acids. This chain's CDR3 is CASSGRLAGYAGELFS. The CDR3 coding sequence is TGTGCCAGCAGTGGTCGACTAGCGGGATATGCCGGGGAGCTGTTTTCT.

The chain uses TRBV27 and TRBJ2-7, with 9 bases matching TRBD1. The germline CDR1 and CDR2 sequences are MNHEY and SMNVEV (reference sequence). The CDR3 loop spans 18 amino acids. The V and J ends lost 5 bases and 1 base, in that order; junction bases with no gene match: 15. The CDR3 sequence: CASSRRQVGQGRSYEQYF. CDR3 coding DNA: TGTGCCAGCAGTCGACGACAAGTCGGACAGGGGAGATCCTACGAGCAGTACTTC.

V is TRBV7-3 and J is TRBJ2-2; 10 nucleotides agree with TRBD2. Germline V gene sequence: CDR1 SGHTA, CDR2 FQGTGA. V lost 4 bases and J lost 6; bases outside the gene matches: 8. The CDR3 has 16 residues. The CDR3 DNA is TGTGCCAGCAGCTCTGCTAGCGGGAGACCTGCCGGGGAGCTGTTTTTT. Translation gives CASSSASGRPAGELFF.

This clone was seen just once. V and J are TRBV10-1 and TRBJ2-3; 10 bases match TRBD2. Germline trimming cut 6 bases from V and 0 bases from J; bases unmatched to any gene: 15. This CDR3 comprises 19 residues. The germline V gene has CDR1 WNHNN and CDR2 SYGVQD (reference sequence). The chain's CDR3 is CASRRLAGCRSQSTDTQYF. The CDR3 DNA sequence: TGCGCCAGCAGGCGACTAGCGGGTTGCAGGTCGCAAAGCACAGATACGCAGTATTTT.

This clone was found a few times. The V gene is TRBV6-5, the J gene TRBJ1-6; D may be TRBD1 (5 bases). Germline CDR1 is MNHEY and CDR2 is SVGAGI. Trimming took off 7 bases at V and 9 bases at J, with 13 bases between the two ends. The CDR3 is 13 amino acids. This chain's CDR3 is CASTGGDGSPLHF. CDR3 in DNA: TGTGCCAGCACCGGGGGAGATGGTTCACCCCTCCACTTT.

As regards this clone: It differs at one base from a far larger clone, so likely a read error. The chain combines TRBV7-2 with TRBJ2-7; D unresolved. The CDR3 has 11 residues. From germline, CDR1 is SGHTA and CDR2 FQGNSA. This CDR3 is CASSLAYEQCF. Written as DNA, the CDR3 is TGTGCCAGCAGCTTAGCCTACGAGCAGTGCTTC. Based on the CDR3 plus reference TRBV7-2 and TRBJ2-7, the full variable domain is GAGVSQSPSNKVTEKGKDVELRCDPISGHTALYWYRQSLGQGLEFLIYFQGNSAPDKSGLPSDRFSAERTGGSVSTLTIQRTQQEDSAVYLCASSLAYEQCFGPGTRLTVT.